This TCR beta chain was observed in a study of blood T cell repertoires in COVID-19. Method: immunoSEQ multiplex PCR; TCRdb's copy keeps in-frame clones and lacks some. There are about 190,000 clones in the sample; 82% occur only once, and less than 9.5% lies in the top ten. V was trimmed by 7 bases and J by 1 base, leaving 16 bases between them. Germline V CDR1 and CDR2: MNHEY, SVGAGI. This CDR3 contains 15 residues. The TCR was taken from an older woman with COVID-19, enrolled during active disease. The chain employs TRBV6-5 and TRBJ1-1; possible D gene TRBD1, 5 bases. The sequencing input was peripheral blood. The CDR3 loop reads CASKGPRVRNTEAFF. The CDR3 DNA sequence: TGTGCCAGCAAGGGGCCTCGTGTAAGGAACACTGAAGCTTTCTTT.